This T cell receptor (beta chain) was profiled in a study of technical replicates of blood from a few donors. Measured with immunoSEQ multiplex PCR; TCRdb has only the in-frame clones, and not every one. The sample lists some 96,000 clones, around 95% seen once, with 0.2% to 0.25% in the top ten. This clone was found once. The sample taken for sequencing was T cells isolated from PBMCs. This TCR derives from a human donor in good health.

The CDR3 nucleotides read TGCAGCGTTGACGTGGGGGGAGGAGAGACCCAGTACTTC. As protein: CSVDVGGGETQYF. The chain carries TRBV29-1 and TRBJ2-5, with D perhaps TRBD2 (6 bases). This CDR3 has 13 amino acids. V lost 3 bases and J 4 bases, leaving 12 bases between the germline ends. The germline gives CDR1 SQVTM, CDR2 ANQGSEA.